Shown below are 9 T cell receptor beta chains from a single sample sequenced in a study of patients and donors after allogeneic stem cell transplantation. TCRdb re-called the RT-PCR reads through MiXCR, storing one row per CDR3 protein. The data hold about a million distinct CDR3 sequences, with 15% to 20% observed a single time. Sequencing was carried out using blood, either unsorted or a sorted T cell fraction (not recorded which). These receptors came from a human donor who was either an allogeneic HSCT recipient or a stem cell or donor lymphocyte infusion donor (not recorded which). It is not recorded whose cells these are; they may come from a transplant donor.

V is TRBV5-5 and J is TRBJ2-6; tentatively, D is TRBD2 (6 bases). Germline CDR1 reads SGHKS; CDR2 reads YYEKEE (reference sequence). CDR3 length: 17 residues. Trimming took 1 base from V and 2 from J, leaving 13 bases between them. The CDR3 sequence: CASSLSGVDAGANVLTF. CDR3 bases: TGTGCCAGCAGCTTGTCGGGGGTCGATGCTGGGGCCAACGTCCTGACTTTC.

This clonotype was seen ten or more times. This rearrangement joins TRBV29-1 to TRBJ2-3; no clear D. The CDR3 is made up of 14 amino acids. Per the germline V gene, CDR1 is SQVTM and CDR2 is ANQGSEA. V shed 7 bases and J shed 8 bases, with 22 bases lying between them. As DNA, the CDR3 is TGCAGCGCCGTGGGATGGGGATTGTACGGTACGCAGTATTTT. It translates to CSAVGWGLYGTQYF.

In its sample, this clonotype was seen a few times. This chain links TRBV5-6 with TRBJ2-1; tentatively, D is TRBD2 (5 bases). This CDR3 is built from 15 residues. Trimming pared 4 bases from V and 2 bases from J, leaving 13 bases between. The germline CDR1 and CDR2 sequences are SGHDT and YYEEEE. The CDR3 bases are TGTGCCAGCAGCGGAACTAGTAAAGCCTACAATGAGCAGTTCTTC. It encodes CASSGTSKAYNEQFF.

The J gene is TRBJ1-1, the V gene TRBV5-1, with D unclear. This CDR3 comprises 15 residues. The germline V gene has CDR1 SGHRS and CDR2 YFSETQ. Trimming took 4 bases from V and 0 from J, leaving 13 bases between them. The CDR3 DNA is TGCGCCAGCAGCCGGACCGTTACAGTGAACACTGAAGCTTTCTTT. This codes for CASSRTVTVNTEAFF.

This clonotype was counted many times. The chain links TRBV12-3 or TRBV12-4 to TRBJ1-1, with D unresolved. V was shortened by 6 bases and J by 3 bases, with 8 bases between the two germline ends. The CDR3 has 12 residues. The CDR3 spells CASREGYTEAFF. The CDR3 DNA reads TGTGCCAGCAGGGAGGGATACACTGAAGCTTTCTTT.

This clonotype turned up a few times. The CDR3 region has the DNA TGCAGTGCTAGAAATTGGGGGGCCTTAGATACGCAGTATTTT. This sequence encodes CSARNWGALDTQYF. The genes are TRBV20-1 and TRBJ2-3, with D perhaps given as TRBD1 or TRBD2 (6 bases each). With 2 bases removed from V and 5 bases from J, the gap between germline ends came to 14 bases. CDR1 is DFQATT, CDR2 SNEGSKA, per germline (reference sequence). The CDR3 runs to 14 residues.

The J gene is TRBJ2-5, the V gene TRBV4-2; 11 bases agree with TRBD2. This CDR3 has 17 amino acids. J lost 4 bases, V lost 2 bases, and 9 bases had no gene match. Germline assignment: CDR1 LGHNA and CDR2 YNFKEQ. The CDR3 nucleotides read TGTGCCAGCAGCCAATATAGCGGGAGGGCCCTCGTAGAGACCCAGTACTTC. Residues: CASSQYSGRALVETQYF.

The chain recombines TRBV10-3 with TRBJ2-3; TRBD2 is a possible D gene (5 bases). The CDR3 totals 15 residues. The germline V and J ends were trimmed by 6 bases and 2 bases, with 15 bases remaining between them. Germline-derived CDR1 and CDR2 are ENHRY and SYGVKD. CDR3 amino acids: CAIRRSVWDTDTQYF. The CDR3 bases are TGTGCCATCAGGCGTAGCGTGTGGGACACAGATACGCAGTATTTT.

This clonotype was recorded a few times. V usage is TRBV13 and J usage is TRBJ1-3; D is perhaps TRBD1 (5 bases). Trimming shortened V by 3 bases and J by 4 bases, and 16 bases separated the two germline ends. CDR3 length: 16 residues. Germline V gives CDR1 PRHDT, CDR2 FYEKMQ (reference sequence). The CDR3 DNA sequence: TGTGCCAGCAGCTTGGGCCTCAGAGGGGTCGGAAACACCATATATTTT. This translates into CASSLGLRGVGNTIYF.